The clone carrying this T cell receptor beta chain was seen only once. The antigen remains unidentified. The CDR3 is 16 amino acids. With 0 bases removed from V and 5 bases from J, the gap between germline ends came to 14 bases. Germline V lookup: CDR1 LGHNA, CDR2 YNFKEQ. This sample is part of a study of T cell responses to AZD1222 COVID-19 vaccine. Study-level points and caveats: Baseline seropositivity occurred in only six or seven AZD1222 recipients. White British ancestry dominated among donors, who included more females, and clonal diversity was possibly underestimated.

Clones were read by immunoSEQ multiplex PCR, and TCRdb kept only the in-frame ones, dropping some. The table includes under 150,000 clones, roughly 89% detected once. The sample consisted of peripheral blood, taken on day 0 of AZD1222 vaccination. The chain joins TRBV4-2 to TRBJ1-3; D is perhaps TRBD1 (5 bases). This receptor was identified in an adult in good health. In DNA form, the CDR3 reads TGTGCCAGCAGCCAAGATCGGGCAGGGACTAGAAACACCATATATTTT. The encoded protein is CASSQDRAGTRNTIYF.